This TCR beta chain was retrieved from a study of CD8 T cells in ankylosing spondylitis. The table lists this clonotype with a few counts. Germline values: CDR1 DFQATT, CDR2 SNEGSKA (reference sequence). Deletions cut 5 bases from V and 4 bases from J, with 9 bases between. The CDR3 loop spans 11 amino acids. One entry per CDR3 protein results from TCRdb running MiXCR on the 5' RACE reads. The sample yields 300,000 to 350,000 distinct CDR3 sequences, around 21% seen once. The V gene is TRBV20-1, the J gene TRBJ2-7; unclear D gene. The source of this sequence is a female donor with ankylosing spondylitis or in good health (not recorded which). Specimen: blood, either unsorted or a sorted T cell fraction (not recorded which). CDR3 region: CSAPLTYEQYF. CDR3 sequence (DNA): TGCAGTGCTCCCCTCACTTACGAGCAGTACTTC.